These T cell receptor beta chains were read from a single sample in a study of response to subunit inactivated influenza vaccine. One entry per CDR3 protein results from TCRdb running MiXCR on the RT-PCR reads. The table has more than 700,000 distinct CDR3 sequences, around 20% seen once; the top ten hold roughly 10%. Sequences were derived from PBMCs from blood, sampled 5 days after vaccination. These receptors were obtained from a man aged 50-59 years who received an inactivated influenza vaccine. CDR3s include the opening cysteine and the closing phenylalanine or tryptophan. Each record gives: D gene, J gene, V gene, clone size, CDR3 DNA, CDR3 protein. D genes are given only for firm matches. Clone size is stated in some rows and not others, as once, few, many or a class when expanded.

.,TRBJ2-7,TRBV6-1,few,TGTGCCAGCGCCCTCGCTGAAATTGCCTACGAGCAGTACTTC,CASALAEIAYEQYF
TRBD2,TRBJ2-4,TRBV11-1,.,TGTGCCAGCAGCTTAGCGTGGGAGACTAGCGGGGGGAAAAACATTCAGTACTTC,CASSLAWETSGGKNIQYF
.,TRBJ2-7,TRBV12-3/TRBV12-4,.,TGTGCCAGCAGTTTACGGGACGGATCGATCGAGCAGTACTTC,CASSLRDGSIEQYF
.,TRBJ2-1,TRBV20-1,.,TGCAGTGCGACCGGGACCACCTCCTACAATGAGCAGTTCTTC,CSATGTTSYNEQFF
TRBD1,TRBJ2-5,TRBV30,.,TGTGCCTGGAGTAAGCAGGGGGCCGGGGAGACCCAGTACTTC,CAWSKQGAGETQYF
TRBD1,TRBJ1-5,TRBV3-1,few,TGTGCCAGCAGCCAGACAGGGATAAATCAGCCCCAGCATTTT,CASSQTGINQPQHF
.,TRBJ1-4,TRBV20-1,few,TGCAGTGCTAGCAAGGCTAATGAAAAACTGTTTTTT,CSASKANEKLFF
TRBD2,TRBJ2-5,TRBV25-1,few,TGTGCCAGCAGTTTAACTAGCGGGGGGTACCAAGAGACCCAGTACTTC,CASSLTSGGYQETQYF
.,TRBJ2-2,TRBV6-2/TRBV6-3,.,TGTGCCAGCAGTTTGACGATCCCACCCGGGGAGCTGTTTTTT,CASSLTIPPGELFF
.,TRBJ1-1,TRBV7-8,.,TGTGCCAGCAGCTTAGGGGCAGGGTGGAACACTGAAGCTTTCTTT,CASSLGAGWNTEAFF
TRBD2,TRBJ2-7,TRBV7-2,.,TGTGCCAGCAGCTCGTCTAGCGGGTTCTCCTACGAGCAGTACTTC,CASSSSSGFSYEQYF
.,TRBJ2-7,TRBV4-2,few,TGTGCCAGCAGCCAAGGACTGGGTTCCTACGAGCAGTACTTC,CASSQGLGSYEQYF
.,TRBJ1-1,TRBV28,many,TGTGCCAGCAGTTTACCCGAAAAGACTGAAGCTTTCTTT,CASSLPEKTEAFF
TRBD2,TRBJ2-1,TRBV20-1,few,TGCAGTGCTTCTCGACTAGCGGGGGGGCATGAGCAGTTCTTC,CSASRLAGGHEQFF
.,TRBJ2-7,TRBV24-1,many,TGTGCCACCAGGTGGTCGCGCGGGGACTACGAGCAGTACTTC,CATRWSRGDYEQYF
.,TRBJ2-5,TRBV4-3,few,TGCGCCAGCAGCCAAGATTTAGCGACGCAGACCCAGTACTTC,CASSQDLATQTQYF
.,TRBJ1-1,TRBV5-1,.,TGCGCCAGCAGGCGGGACACCGTGGATACTGAAGCTTTCTTT,CASRRDTVDTEAFF
TRBD1,TRBJ2-2,TRBV6-1,.,TGTGCCAGCAGTCAAACAGGGGGCAGCGGGGAGCTGTTTTTT,CASSQTGGSGELFF
TRBD2,TRBJ2-2,TRBV10-2,few,TGCGCCAGCAGTGGGCTAGCGGGGGTGTGGGAGCTGTTTTTT,CASSGLAGVWELFF
TRBD1,TRBJ1-2,TRBV6-1,few,TGTGCCAGCAGTACCCCGGGACAGAACTATGGCTACACCTTC,CASSTPGQNYGYTF
.,TRBJ2-7,TRBV5-1,few,TGCGCCAGCAGCTTGAGCCCAGGCAGCGGGTACGAGCAGTACTTC,CASSLSPGSGYEQYF
TRBD2,TRBJ2-1,TRBV20-1,few,TGCAGTGCTAGAGGTCTAGCGGGGCCATCCTACAATGAGCAGTTCTTC,CSARGLAGPSYNEQFF
TRBD2,TRBJ2-2,TRBV4-1,.,TGCGCCAGCAGCCAAGAAGGGCTAGCGGGGGGGAGGCACCGGGAGCTGTTTTTT,CASSQEGLAGGRHRELFF
.,TRBJ2-1,TRBV7-6,many,TGTGCCAGCAGCTTACTCGTTAGCGGAAACTCCTACAATGAGCAGTTCTTC,CASSLLVSGNSYNEQFF
.,TRBJ2-3,TRBV18,few,TGTGCCAGCTCACCAGAAACAGTGAGGGATACGCAGTATTTT,CASSPETVRDTQYF